This paragraph covers one TCR beta chain sequence. The CDR3 has 13 residues. V lost 6 bases and J lost 6, with 15 bases in between. Germline V gives CDR1 MNHEY, CDR2 SVGAGI. Following extraction, RNA underwent reverse transcription to cDNA, which served as the sequencing template. Clones were sequenced by immunoSEQ multiplex PCR, and TCRdb holds only the in-frame ones, with some missing. The table includes just under 65,000 clones, about half detected once. Specified treatment: oral pan-JAK inhibitor, 5-10 mg twice daily. The data were taken from a study of CD8+ T cells in alopecia areata. Sequencing was performed on CD8+ T cells sorted from blood, taken between weeks 36 and 40, from a patient treated with tofacitinib. The chain couples TRBV6-5 to TRBJ2-7; D may be TRBD1 or TRBD2 (6 bases each). This TCR was sampled from a human donor with alopecia areata. The CDR3 loop reads CASRPGGMFEQYF. The CDR3 bases are TGTGCCAGCAGGCCCGGGGGCATGTTCGAGCAGTACTTC.